The sequence of this T cell receptor beta chain was determined in a study of PD-1 blockade in classical Hodgkin lymphoma. In every patient, relapse followed autologous stem cell transplantation, while exposure to brentuximab vedotin differed. Best responses fell into complete response, partial response or progressive disease. This table comes from immunoSEQ multiplex PCR, and its TCRdb copy is limited to in-frame clones, with some not included. Of about 85,000 clones in the sample, 80% to 95% were seen once. CDR1 is SGHRS and CDR2 is YFSETQ in the germline V gene. The V and J ends lost 5 bases and 2 bases respectively, with 14 bases between them. The CDR3 is 16 residues long. Study results and limitations: Whereas CD4+ TCR diversity had risen significantly by C4D1, CD8+ TCR diversity had not.

To note about this clone: Antigen: not known.

V gene TRBV5-1 combines with J gene TRBJ2-6; perhaps TRBD1 as D (5 bases). This TCR was recovered from a human donor with classical Hodgkin lymphoma. The specimen comprised peripheral blood mononuclear cells (PBMCs), sampled before the second cycle of nivolumab. The CDR3 DNA reads TGCGCCAGCAGTCCCAGGGAAACGACTGGGGCCAACGTCCTGACTTTC. It codes for CASSPRETTGANVLTF. Combining the CDR3 with reference TRBV5-1 and TRBJ2-6 gives the whole variable domain KAGVTQTPRYLIKTRGQQVTLSCSPISGHRSVSWYQQTPGQGLQFLFEYFSETQRNKGNFPGRFSGRQFSNSRSEMNVSTLELGDSALYLCASSPRETTGANVLTFGAGSRLTVL.